This TCR beta chain originates from a study of Graves' ophthalmopathy and Graves' hyperthyroidism (dated by TCRdb to 2017 to 2018). Background for the entire study: Stable hyperthyroidism was defined as no progression to ophthalmopathy within 18 months of follow-up. The study used TCR beta repertoire signatures to distinguish Graves' ophthalmopathy from Graves' hyperthyroidism and to predict progression to ophthalmopathy. A discovery set of more than 90 patients (approximately 45 ophthalmopathy, around 57 stable hyperthyroidism) was enrolled to explore V-J signatures distinguishing ophthalmopathy from hyperthyroidism. An independent validation cohort comprised around 19 hyperthyroidism patients and some 16 patients who later progressed from hyperthyroidism to ophthalmopathy. In more than five hyperthyroidism patients, T-cell repertoires of thyroid tissue and blood were compared. In total, 135 blood samples were TCR-sequenced: 40 to 45 ophthalmopathy, roughly 80 hyperthyroidism and approximately 17 hyperthyroidism-to-ophthalmopathy patients. After sampling, hyperthyroidism patients received methimazole starting at 30 mg daily, and ophthalmopathy patients received high-dose intravenous methylprednisolone. What the authors observed across the whole study: Most of the expanded thyroid clonotypes with a frequency above 0.001 were also detected in blood, and it was suggested that the thyroid immune response may be reflected by blood repertoires. Sample size was not predetermined statistically, and investigators were not blinded to group allocation. In cross-validation, the 13-signature model distinguished ophthalmopathy from stable hyperthyroidism with less than 90% sensitivity and around 83% specificity, while in the test set the corresponding values were roughly 80% and 75%. In validation, the model predicted ophthalmopathy progression with about 64% sensitivity and about 73% specificity; eleven to twelve predicted patients were CT-confirmed with GO in a median of approximately 6.5 months.

For repertoire sequencing, TCR beta CDR3 regions were amplified from RNA transcripts. The first round was an RT-PCR using HTBI primers with the Qiagen OneStep RT-PCR kit, and this first round was followed by a second-round multiplex PCR, then size selection and purification. Libraries were sequenced on an Illumina HiSeq2000 using paired-end 100 bp reads. Under the source paper's analysis protocol: Reads were processed with SOAPnuke, discarding reads with adapters, uncalled bases, mean Phred below 15, or no exact constant-primer or identifier match. COPE v1.2.5 was used to merge high-quality paired reads. Each unique nucleotide sequence was defined as a clonotype, and clonotypes were aligned to IMGT TRB V, D and J references with MiTCR v1.1. Analysis was restricted to V-J combinations with a frequency above 0.0001, which covered about 99% of repertoires. A TCR clonal expansion and chaos score per V-J combination was defined as the ratio of F50 clonal expansion to chaos observed in the TCRdist matrix. Features were reduced by Welch's t-statistics and random forest to around 13 V-J combinations, which fed a naive Bayes classifier. Thyroid-blood repertoire similarity was quantified with the Morisita-Horn index. TCRdb reprocessing: public reads trimmed at Q25 with fastp, clones called with MiXCR, in-frame beta chains kept. Rows merge per CDR3 protein into single entries with the most common DNA and genes. Clone size and V and J calls follow TCRdb, not the original study. The sample table lists 500,000 to 700,000 distinct CDR3 sequences, approximately 37% of them with a count of one. About 4% of the sample is in the top ten clones.

V is shortened by 5 bases, J by 7 bases, and the region joining them spans 6 bases. The cysteine opens and the phenylalanine closes a CDR3 of 11 amino acids. The kept DNA is CDR3 alone, 33 bases in frame from the first base. CDR1 GTSNPN and CDR2 SVGIG were looked up in the germline V gene (reference sequence). This clonotype has only a few counts. Its antigen target is currently unknown. No much larger clonotype is one base removed from it; base qualities were not supplied. Hyperthyroidism patients were newly diagnosed, were aged 18 to 65 years, and had a disease duration under 2 months. Patients with other autoimmune diseases, uncontrolled infections, pregnancy or lactation were excluded from the study. Clinical symptoms, serum thyroxine, TRAb, thyroid ultrasound and orbital computed tomography were used for diagnosis. Total RNA was extracted using Trizol reagent, and RNA quality was checked on an Agilent 2100 Bioanalyzer.

This TCR derives from an adult man with Graves' hyperthyroidism. This chain is built from TRBV30 and TRBJ1-6, with the D gene uncertain. Material for sequencing was peripheral blood or thyroid tissue (not recorded which). Here is the DNA: TGTGCCTGGGATCAGAATTCACCCCTCCACTTT. It translates to CAWDQNSPLHF. Supplemented by the reference TRBV30 and TRBJ1-6 proteins around the CDR3, the complete variable domain is SQTIHQWPATLVQPVGSPLSLECTVEGTSNPNLYWYRQAAGRGLQLLFYSVGIGQISSEVPQNLSASRPQDRQFILSSKKLLLSDSGFYLCAWDQNSPLHFGNGTRLTVT.